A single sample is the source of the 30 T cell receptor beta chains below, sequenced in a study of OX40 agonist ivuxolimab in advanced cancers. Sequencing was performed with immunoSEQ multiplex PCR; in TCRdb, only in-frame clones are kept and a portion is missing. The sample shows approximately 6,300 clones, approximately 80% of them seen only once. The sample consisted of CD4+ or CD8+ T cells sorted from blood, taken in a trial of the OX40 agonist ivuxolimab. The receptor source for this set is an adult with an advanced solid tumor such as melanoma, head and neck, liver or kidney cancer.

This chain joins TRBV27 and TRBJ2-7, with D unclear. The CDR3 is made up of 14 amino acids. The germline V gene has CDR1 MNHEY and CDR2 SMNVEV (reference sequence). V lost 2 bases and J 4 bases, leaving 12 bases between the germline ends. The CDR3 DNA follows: TGTGCCAGCAGTTTAAAGTTTGGAGTATACGAGCAGTACTTC. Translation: CASSLKFGVYEQYF.

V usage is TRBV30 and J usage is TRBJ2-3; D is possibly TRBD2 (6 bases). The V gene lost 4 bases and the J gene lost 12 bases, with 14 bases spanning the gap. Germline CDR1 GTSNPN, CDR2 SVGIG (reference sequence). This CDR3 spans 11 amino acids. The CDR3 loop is CAWILGGGQYF. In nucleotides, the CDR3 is TGTGCCTGGATCTTGGGGGGAGGACAGTATTTT. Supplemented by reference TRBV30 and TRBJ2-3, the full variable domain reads SQTIHQWPATLVQPVGSPLSLECTVEGTSNPNLYWYRQAAGRGLQLLFYSVGIGQISSEVPQNLSASRPQDRQFILSSKKLLLSDSGFYLCAWILGGGQYFGPGTRLTVL.

As DNA, the CDR3 is TGTGCCAGCAGCGTAGCTACTGGGGGAGCAGAGACCCAGTACTTC. Protein: CASSVATGGAETQYF. J is TRBJ2-5 and V is TRBV9, with D perhaps assigned TRBD1 or TRBD2 (5 bases each). V was shortened by 0 bases and J by 4 bases, with 13 bases between the two germline ends. The CDR3 totals 15 residues. CDR1 and CDR2 (germline): SGDLS, YYNGEE.

CDR3 sequence reads: CASGFVDSAEQYF. CDR3 DNA: TGTGCTAGTGGTTTTGTCGACAGTGCCGAGCAGTACTTC. The gene calls are TRBV12-5 and TRBJ2-7; maybe TRBD1 (5 bases). Per germline, CDR1 LGHNT and CDR2 FRNRAP. The CDR3 consists of 13 residues. The ends were cut back, 3 bases at V and 6 bases at J, with 12 bases in the middle.

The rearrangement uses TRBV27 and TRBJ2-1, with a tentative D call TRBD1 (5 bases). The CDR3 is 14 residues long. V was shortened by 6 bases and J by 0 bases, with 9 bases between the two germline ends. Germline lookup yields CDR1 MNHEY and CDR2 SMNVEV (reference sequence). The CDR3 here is CASSSGSSYNEQFF. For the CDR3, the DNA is TGTGCCAGCAGCTCAGGGTCCTCCTACAATGAGCAGTTCTTC.

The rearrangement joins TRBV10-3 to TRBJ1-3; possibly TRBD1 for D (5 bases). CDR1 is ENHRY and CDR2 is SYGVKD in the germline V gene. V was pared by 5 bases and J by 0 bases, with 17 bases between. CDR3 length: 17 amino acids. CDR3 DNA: TGTGCCATCAGTTCTCCCGTGGACACTAGCTCTGGAAACACCATATATTTT. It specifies CAISSPVDTSSGNTIYF.

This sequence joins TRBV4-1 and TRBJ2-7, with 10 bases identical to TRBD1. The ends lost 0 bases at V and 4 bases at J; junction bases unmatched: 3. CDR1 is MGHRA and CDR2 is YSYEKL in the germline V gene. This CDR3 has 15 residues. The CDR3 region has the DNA TGCGCCAGCAGCCAAGATGGGACAGGGGATTACGAGCAGTACTTC. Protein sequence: CASSQDGTGDYEQYF.

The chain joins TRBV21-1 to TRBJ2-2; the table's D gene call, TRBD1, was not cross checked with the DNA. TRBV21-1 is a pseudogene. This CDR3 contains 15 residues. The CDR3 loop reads CASSQGQGTTGELFF. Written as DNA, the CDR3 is TGTGCCAGCAGCCAGGGACAGGGTACCACCGGGGAGCTGTTTTTT.

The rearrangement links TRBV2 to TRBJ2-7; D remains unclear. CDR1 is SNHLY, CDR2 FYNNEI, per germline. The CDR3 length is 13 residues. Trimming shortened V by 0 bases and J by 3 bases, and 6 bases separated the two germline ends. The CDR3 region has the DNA TGTGCCAGCAGTGAAGCGATGTACTACGAGCAGTACTTC. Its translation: CASSEAMYYEQYF.

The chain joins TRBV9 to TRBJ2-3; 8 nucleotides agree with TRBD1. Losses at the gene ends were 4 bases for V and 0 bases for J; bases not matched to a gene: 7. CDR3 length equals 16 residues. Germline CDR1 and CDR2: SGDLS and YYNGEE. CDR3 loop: CASSPRTGRSTDTQYF. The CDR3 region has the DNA TGTGCCAGCAGCCCACGGACAGGGCGAAGCACAGATACGCAGTATTTT.

The CDR3 DNA sequence: TGTGCCAGCAGCGCCCATACAGGGGGCAATGAGCAGTTCTTC. Residues: CASSAHTGGNEQFF. The chain recombines TRBV9 with TRBJ2-1; 8 nucleotides align to TRBD1. Germline trimming cut 3 bases from V and 6 bases from J; bases unmatched to any gene: 5. Germline assignment: CDR1 SGDLS and CDR2 YYNGEE. The CDR3 consists of 14 residues.

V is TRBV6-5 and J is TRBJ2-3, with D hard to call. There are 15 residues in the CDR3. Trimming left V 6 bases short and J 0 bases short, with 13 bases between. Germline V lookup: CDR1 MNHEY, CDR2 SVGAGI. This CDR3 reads CASRDQVESTDTQYF. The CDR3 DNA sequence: TGTGCCAGCAGGGACCAAGTTGAGAGCACAGATACGCAGTATTTT.

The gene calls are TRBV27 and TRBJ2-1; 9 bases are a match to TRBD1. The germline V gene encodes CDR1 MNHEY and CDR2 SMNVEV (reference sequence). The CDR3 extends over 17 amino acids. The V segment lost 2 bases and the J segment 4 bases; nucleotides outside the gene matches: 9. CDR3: CASSLGTGLRRYNEQFF. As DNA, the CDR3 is TGTGCCAGCAGTTTAGGGACAGGGCTGAGGAGGTACAATGAGCAGTTCTTC.

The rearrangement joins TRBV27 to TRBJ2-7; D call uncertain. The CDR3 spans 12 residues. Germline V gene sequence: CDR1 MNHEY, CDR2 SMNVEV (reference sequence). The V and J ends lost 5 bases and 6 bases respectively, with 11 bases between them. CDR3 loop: CASSPDVREQYF. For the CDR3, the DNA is TGTGCCAGCAGTCCCGACGTCCGCGAGCAGTACTTC.

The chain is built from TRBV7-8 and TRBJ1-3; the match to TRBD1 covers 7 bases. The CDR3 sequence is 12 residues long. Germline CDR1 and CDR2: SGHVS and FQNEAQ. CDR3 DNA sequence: TGTGGCTACAGGGGATCTGGAAACACCATATATTTT. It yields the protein CGYRGSGNTIYF.

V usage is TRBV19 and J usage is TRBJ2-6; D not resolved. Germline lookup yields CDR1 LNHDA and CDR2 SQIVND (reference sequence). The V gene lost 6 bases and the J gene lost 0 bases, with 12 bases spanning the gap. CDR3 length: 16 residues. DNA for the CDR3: TGTGCCAGTAGCCTCACTCACTACTCTGGGGCCAACGTCCTGACTTTC. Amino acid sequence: CASSLTHYSGANVLTF.

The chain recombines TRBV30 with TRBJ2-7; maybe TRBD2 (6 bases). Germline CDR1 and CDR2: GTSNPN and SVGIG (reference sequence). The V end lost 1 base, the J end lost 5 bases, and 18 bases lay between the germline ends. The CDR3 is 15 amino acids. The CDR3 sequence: CAWSDPRGGVHEQYF. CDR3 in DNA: TGTGCCTGGAGTGACCCGAGAGGAGGGGTCCACGAGCAGTACTTC.

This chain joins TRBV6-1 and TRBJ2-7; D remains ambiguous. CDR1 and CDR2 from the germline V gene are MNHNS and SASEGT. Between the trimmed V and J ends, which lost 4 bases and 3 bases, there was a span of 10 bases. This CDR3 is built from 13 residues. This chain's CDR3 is CASSVGPVYEQYF. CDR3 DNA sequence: TGTGCCAGCAGTGTCGGGCCTGTCTACGAGCAGTACTTC.

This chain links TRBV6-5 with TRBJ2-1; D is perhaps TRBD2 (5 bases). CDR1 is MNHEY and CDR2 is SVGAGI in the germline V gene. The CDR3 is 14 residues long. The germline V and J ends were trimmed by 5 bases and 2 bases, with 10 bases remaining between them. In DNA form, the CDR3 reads TGTGCCAGCAGTCCCCGGCGGGCCTACAATGAGCAGTTCTTC. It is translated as CASSPRRAYNEQFF.

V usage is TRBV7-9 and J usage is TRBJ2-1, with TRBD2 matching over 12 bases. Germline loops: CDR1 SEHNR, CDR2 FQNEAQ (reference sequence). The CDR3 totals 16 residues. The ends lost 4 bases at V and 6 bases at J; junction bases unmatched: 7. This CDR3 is CASSSPSGGAFNEQFF. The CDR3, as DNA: TGTGCCAGCAGCTCTCCTAGCGGGGGGGCCTTCAATGAGCAGTTCTTC.

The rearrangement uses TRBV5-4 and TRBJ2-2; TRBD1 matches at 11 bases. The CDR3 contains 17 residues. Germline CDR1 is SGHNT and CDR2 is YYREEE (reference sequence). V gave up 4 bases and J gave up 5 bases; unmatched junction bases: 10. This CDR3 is CASSRLGQGARTGELFF. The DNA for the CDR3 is TGTGCCAGCAGCCGTTTAGGACAGGGGGCGCGTACCGGGGAGCTGTTTTTT.

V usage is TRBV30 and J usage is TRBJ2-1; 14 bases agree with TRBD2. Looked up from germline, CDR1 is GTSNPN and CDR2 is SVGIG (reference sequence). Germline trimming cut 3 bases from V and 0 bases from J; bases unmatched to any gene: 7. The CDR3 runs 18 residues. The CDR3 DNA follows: TGTGCCTGGAGGGGGGGGACTAGCGGGAGACACTCCTACAATGAGCAGTTCTTC. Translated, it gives CAWRGGTSGRHSYNEQFF.

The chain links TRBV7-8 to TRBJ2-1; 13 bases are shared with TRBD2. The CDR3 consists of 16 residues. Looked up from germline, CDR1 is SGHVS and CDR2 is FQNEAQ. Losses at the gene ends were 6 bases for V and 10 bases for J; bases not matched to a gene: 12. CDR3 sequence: CASRPGPLAGGDEQFF. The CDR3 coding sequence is TGTGCCAGCAGGCCGGGGCCACTAGCGGGGGGGGACGAGCAGTTCTTC.

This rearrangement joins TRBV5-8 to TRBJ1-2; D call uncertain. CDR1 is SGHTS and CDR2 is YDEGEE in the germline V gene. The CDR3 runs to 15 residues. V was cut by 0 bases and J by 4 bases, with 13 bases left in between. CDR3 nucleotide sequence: TGTGCCAGCAGCTTGGGCGGGAGTGGGATCTATGGCTACACCTTC. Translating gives CASSLGGSGIYGYTF.

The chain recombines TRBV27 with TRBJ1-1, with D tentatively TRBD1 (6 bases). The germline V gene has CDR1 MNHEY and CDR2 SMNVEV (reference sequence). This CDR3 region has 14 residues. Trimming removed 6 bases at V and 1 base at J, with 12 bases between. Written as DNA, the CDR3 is TGTGCCAGCAGGCAGGGGTTCTCGAACACTGAAGCTTTCTTT. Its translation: CASRQGFSNTEAFF.

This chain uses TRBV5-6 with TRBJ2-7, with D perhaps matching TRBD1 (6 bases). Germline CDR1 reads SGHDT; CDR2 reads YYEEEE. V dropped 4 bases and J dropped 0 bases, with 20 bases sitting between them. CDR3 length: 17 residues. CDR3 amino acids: CASSDRPGRVSSYEQYF. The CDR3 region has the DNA TGTGCCAGCAGCGACAGGCCAGGGCGGGTGAGCTCCTACGAGCAGTACTTC.

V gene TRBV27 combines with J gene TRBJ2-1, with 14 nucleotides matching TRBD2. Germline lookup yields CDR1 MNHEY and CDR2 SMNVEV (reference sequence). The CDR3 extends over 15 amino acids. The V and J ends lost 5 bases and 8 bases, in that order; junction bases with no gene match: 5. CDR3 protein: CASSPGTSGSYEQFF. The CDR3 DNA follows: TGTGCCAGCAGTCCAGGGACTAGCGGGAGTTATGAGCAGTTCTTC.

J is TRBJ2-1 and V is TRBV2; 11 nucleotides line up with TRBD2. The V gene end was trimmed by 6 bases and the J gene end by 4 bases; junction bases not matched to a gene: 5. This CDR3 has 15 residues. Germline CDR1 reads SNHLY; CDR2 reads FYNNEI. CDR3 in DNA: TGTGCCAGCAGCGAGACTAGCGGGGCTTACAATGAGCAGTTCTTC. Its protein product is CASSETSGAYNEQFF.

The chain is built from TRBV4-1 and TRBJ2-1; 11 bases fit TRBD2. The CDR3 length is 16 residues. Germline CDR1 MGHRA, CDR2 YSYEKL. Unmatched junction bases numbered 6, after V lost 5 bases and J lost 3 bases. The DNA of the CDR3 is TGCGCCAGCAGCGCCCGTAGCGGGAGGGTCTACAATGAGCAGTTCTTC. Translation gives CASSARSGRVYNEQFF.

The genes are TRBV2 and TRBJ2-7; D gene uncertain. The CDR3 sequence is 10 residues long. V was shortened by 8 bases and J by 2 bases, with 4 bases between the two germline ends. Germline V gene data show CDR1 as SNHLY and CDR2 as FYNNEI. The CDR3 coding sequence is TGTGCCAGCGGACCCTACGAGCAGTACTTC. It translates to CASGPYEQYF.